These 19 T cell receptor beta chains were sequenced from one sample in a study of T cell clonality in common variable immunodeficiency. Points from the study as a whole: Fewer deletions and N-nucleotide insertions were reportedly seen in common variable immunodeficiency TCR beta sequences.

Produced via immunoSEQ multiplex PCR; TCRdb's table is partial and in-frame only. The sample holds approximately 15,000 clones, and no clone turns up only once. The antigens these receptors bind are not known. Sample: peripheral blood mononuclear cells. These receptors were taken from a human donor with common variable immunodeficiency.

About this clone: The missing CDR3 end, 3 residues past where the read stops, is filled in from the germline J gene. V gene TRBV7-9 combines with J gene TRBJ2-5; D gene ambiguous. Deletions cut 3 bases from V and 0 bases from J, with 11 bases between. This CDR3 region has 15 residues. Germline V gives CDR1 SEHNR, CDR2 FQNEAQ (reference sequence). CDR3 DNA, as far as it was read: TGTGCCAGCAGCTTGGGTAGGGCCAACCAAGAGACC. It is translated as CASSLGRANQET. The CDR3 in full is CASSLGRANQETQYF.

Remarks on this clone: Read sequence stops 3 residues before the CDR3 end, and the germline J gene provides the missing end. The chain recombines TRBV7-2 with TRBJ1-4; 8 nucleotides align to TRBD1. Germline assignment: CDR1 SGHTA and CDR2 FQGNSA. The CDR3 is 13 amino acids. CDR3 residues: CASSLETGAKLFF. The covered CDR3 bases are TGTGCCAGCAGCTTAGAGACAGGGGCGAAA.

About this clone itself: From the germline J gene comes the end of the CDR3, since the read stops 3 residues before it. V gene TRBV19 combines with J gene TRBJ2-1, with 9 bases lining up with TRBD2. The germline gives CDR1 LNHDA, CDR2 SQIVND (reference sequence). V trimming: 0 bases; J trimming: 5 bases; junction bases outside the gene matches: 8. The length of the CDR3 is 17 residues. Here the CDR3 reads CASSIESGLAGNNEQFF. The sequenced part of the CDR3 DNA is TGTGCCAGTAGTATAGAGTCGGGGCTAGCGGGGAACAATGAG.

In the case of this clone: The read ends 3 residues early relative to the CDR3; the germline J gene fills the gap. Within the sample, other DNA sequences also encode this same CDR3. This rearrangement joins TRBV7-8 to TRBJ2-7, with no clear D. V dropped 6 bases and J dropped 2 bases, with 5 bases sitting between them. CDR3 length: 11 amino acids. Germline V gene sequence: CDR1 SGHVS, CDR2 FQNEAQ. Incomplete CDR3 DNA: TGTGCCAGCAGTCAGGCCTACGAG. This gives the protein CASSQAYE. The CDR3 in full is CASSQAYEQYF.

CDR3 region: CASSSTGTLNEQFF. The DNA read from the CDR3 is TGTGCCAGCAGCTCCACCGGGACTCTCAATGAG. The J gene is TRBJ2-1, the V gene TRBV7-2, with D perhaps matching TRBD2 (6 bases). With the read ending 3 residues before the CDR3 end, the germline J gene is used to fill in that end. The CDR3 runs to 14 residues. Germline CDR1 SGHTA, CDR2 FQGNSA. Trimming cost V 4 bases and J 6 bases, with 13 bases left between them.

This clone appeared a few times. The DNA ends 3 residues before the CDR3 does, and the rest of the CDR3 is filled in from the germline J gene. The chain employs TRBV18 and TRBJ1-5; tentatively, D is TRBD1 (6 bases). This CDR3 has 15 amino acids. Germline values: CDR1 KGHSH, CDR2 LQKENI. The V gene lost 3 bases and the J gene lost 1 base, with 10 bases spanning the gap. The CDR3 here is CASSPRTESNQPQHF. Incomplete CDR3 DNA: TGTGCCAGCTCACCCCGGACAGAGAGCAATCAGCCC.

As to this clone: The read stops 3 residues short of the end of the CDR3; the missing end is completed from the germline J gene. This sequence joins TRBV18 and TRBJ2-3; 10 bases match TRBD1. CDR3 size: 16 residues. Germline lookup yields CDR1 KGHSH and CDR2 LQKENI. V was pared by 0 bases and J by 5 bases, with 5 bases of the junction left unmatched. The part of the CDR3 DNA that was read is TGTGCCAGCTCACCACCGGGACAGGGGTGGAAAGATACG. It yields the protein CASSPPGQGWKDT. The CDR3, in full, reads CASSPPGQGWKDTQYF.

Incomplete CDR3 DNA: TGTGCCAGCAGCTCCTCGTCTGGGGGGACCGGGGAG. It codes for CASSSSSGGTGE. The complete CDR3 reads CASSSSSGGTGELFF. This rearrangement joins TRBV7-2 to TRBJ2-2; tentative D call: TRBD2 (6 bases). The CDR3 goes on 3 residues after the read ends, and that part is filled in from the germline J gene. V was trimmed by 4 bases and J by 5 bases, leaving 14 bases between them. CDR3 length: 15 residues. Germline CDR1 is SGHTA and CDR2 is FQGNSA.

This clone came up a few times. CDR3 amino acids: CASSPGQTRTDTQYF. Partial CDR3 DNA: TGTGCCAGCTCTCCGGGACAGACCCGCACAGATACG. The chain uses TRBV18 and TRBJ2-3; 7 nucleotides match TRBD1. The sequence runs out 3 residues before the end of the CDR3; the remainder is reconstructed from the germline J gene. Germline CDR1 KGHSH, CDR2 LQKENI. The CDR3 contains 15 residues. The V and J ends lost 6 bases and 1 base, in that order; junction bases with no gene match: 7.

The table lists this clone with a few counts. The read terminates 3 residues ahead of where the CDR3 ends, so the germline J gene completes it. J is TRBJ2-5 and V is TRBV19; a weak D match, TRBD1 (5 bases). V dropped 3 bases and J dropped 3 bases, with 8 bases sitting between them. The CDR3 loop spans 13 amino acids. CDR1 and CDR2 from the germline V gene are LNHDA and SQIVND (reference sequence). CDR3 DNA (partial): TGTGCCAGTAGTATCGACAGAAAAGAGACC. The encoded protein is CASSIDRKET. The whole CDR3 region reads CASSIDRKETQYF.

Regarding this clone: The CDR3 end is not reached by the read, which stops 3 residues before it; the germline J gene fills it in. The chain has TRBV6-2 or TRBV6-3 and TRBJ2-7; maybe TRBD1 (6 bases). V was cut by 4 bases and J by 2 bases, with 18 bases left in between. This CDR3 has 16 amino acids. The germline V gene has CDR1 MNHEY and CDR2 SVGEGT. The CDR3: CASSFPPTGYTYEQYF. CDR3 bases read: TGTGCCAGCAGTTTTCCCCCGACAGGTTATACCTACGAG.

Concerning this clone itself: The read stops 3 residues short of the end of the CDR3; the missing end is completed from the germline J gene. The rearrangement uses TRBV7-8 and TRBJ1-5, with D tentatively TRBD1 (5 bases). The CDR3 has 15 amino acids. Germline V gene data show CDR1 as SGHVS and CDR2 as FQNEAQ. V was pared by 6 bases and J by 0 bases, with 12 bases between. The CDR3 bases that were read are TGTGCCAGCAGGCTCCAGGGAGATAGCAATCAGCCC. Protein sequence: CASRLQGDSNQP. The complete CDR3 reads CASRLQGDSNQPQHF.

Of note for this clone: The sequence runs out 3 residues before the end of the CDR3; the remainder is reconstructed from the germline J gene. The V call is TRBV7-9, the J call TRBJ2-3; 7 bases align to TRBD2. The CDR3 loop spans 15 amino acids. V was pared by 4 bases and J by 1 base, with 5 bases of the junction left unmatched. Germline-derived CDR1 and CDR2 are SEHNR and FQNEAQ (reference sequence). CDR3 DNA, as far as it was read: TGTGCCAGCAGCTCACAGACTAGCCGCACAGATACG. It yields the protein CASSSQTSRTDT. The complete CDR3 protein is CASSSQTSRTDTQYF.

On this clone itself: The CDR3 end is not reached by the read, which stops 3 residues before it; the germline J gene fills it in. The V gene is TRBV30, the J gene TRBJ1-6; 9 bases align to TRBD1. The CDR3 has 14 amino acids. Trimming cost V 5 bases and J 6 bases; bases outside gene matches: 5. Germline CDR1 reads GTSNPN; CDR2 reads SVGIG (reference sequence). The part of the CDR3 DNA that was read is TGTGCCTGGGAACAGGGGGCGGGTAATTCACCC. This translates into CAWEQGAGNSP. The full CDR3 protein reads CAWEQGAGNSPLHF.

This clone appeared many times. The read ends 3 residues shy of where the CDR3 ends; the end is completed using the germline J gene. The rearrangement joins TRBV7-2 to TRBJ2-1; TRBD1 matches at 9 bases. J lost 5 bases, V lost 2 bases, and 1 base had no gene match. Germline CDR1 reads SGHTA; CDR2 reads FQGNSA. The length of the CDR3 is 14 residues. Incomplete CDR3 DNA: TGTGCCAGCAGCTTATGGACAGGGGACAATGAG. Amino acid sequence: CASSLWTGDNE. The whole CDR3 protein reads CASSLWTGDNEQFF.

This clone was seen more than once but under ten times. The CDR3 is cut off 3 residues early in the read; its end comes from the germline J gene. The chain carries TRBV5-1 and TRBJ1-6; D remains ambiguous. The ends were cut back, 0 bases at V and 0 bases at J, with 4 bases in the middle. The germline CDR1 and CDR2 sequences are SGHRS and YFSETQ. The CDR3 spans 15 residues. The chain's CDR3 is CASSLGSSYNSPLHF. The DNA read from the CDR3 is TGCGCCAGCAGCTTGGGTAGCTCCTATAATTCACCC.

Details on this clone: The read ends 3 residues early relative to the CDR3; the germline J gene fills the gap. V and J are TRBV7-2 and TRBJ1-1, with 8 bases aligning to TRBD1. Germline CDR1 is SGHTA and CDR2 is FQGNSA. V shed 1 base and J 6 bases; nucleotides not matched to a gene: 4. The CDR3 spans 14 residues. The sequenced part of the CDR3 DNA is TGTGCCAGCAGCTTAGTACAGGGGGTTTCTGAA. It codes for CASSLVQGVSE. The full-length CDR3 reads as CASSLVQGVSEAFF.

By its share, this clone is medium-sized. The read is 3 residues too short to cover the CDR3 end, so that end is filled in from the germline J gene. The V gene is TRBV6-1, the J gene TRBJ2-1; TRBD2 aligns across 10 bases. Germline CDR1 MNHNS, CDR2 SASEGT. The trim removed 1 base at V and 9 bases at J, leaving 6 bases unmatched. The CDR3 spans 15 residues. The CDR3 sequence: CASSEELAGAAEQFF. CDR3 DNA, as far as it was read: TGTGCCAGCAGTGAAGAGCTAGCGGGAGCGGCTGAG.

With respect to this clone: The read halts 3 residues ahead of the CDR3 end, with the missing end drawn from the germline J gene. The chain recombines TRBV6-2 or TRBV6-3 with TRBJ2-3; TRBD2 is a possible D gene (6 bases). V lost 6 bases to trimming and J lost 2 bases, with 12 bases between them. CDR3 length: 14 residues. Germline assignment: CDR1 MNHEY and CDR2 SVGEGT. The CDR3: CASSAGTVTDTQYF. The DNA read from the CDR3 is TGTGCCAGCAGCGCCGGGACTGTCACAGATACG.